The 2 T cell receptor beta chains below all came from one sample that was sequenced in a study of siplizumab effects on memory and regulatory T cells. Sequenced by immunoSEQ multiplex PCR; TCRdb stores in-frame clones only, minus some. The sample lists around 100,000 clones, 75% to 95% occurring once. The sequenced sample was CD4+ T cells sorted from blood. These receptors were collected from a human donor in good health.

The genes are TRBV2 and TRBJ2-7; 9 nucleotides match TRBD2. This CDR3 comprises 15 residues. Germline assignment: CDR1 SNHLY and CDR2 FYNNEI. Losses at the gene ends were 6 bases for V and 0 bases for J; bases not matched to a gene: 6. The DNA of the CDR3 is TGTGCCAGCAGCAAGAGCGGGGGGTACTCCTACGAGCAGTACTTC. Its translation is CASSKSGGYSYEQYF.

The chain joins TRBV6-5 to TRBJ2-7; no clear D gene. V lost 7 bases to trimming and J lost 4 bases, with 17 bases between them. The CDR3 totals 14 residues. Per the germline V gene, CDR1 is MNHEY and CDR2 is SVGAGI. The CDR3 here is CASKLQGIGYEQYF. In nucleotides, the CDR3 is TGTGCCAGCAAACTCCAAGGAATTGGATACGAGCAGTACTTC.